These 7 T cell receptor beta chains were all obtained from the same sample, sequenced in a study of OX40 agonist ivuxolimab in advanced cancers. TCRdb keeps only in-frame clones here, not all; method: immunoSEQ multiplex PCR. The data show some 64,000 clones, 80% to 95% seen once. Sequencing used CD4+ or CD8+ T cells sorted from blood, obtained in a trial of the OX40 agonist ivuxolimab. The source of these receptors is an adult with an advanced solid tumor such as melanoma, head and neck, liver or kidney cancer.

This clone was observed a single time. V and J are TRBV28 and TRBJ1-1; D not resolved. Germline CDR1 and CDR2: MDHEN and SYDVKM. There are 15 residues in the CDR3. With 5 bases removed from V and 0 bases from J, the gap between germline ends came to 13 bases. In DNA form, the CDR3 reads TGTGCCAGCAGTGATCCAGGAGAGATGAACACTGAAGCTTTCTTT. Translating gives CASSDPGEMNTEAFF.

This chain links TRBV19 with TRBJ1-5; D is perhaps TRBD1 (6 bases). The CDR3 loop spans 13 amino acids. The germline V and J ends were trimmed by 7 bases and 6 bases, with 13 bases remaining between them. Germline V gene sequence: CDR1 LNHDA, CDR2 SQIVND (reference sequence). The CDR3 here is CASTLDSSQPQHF. The CDR3, as DNA: TGTGCCAGTACCTTGGACAGTAGTCAGCCCCAGCATTTT.

The rearrangement links TRBV4-2 to TRBJ1-6, with a tentative D call TRBD1 (6 bases). The CDR3 is made up of 15 amino acids. Trimming took 4 bases from V and 7 from J, leaving 14 bases between them. CDR1 is LGHNA and CDR2 is YNFKEQ in the germline V gene. CDR3 sequence: CASSLSGVENSPLHF. The CDR3 DNA follows: TGTGCCAGCAGCCTATCAGGGGTGGAGAATTCACCCCTCCACTTT.

The chain is built from TRBV4-3 and TRBJ2-1; perhaps TRBD1 as D (5 bases). This CDR3 is 18 amino acids long. Trimming stripped 0 bases from V and 2 bases from J, with 17 bases between. CDR1 LGHNA and CDR2 YSLEER come from the germline V gene. In DNA form, the CDR3 reads TGCGCCAGCAGCCAAGATTTCCCTCAGGGCATAGCCTACAATGAGCAGTTCTTC. Encoded protein: CASSQDFPQGIAYNEQFF.

The chain joins TRBV6-5 to TRBJ1-6; D call uncertain. Germline loops: CDR1 MNHEY, CDR2 SVGAGI. The V gene lost 2 bases and the J gene lost 5 bases, with 4 bases spanning the gap. This CDR3 contains 13 residues. The CDR3 loop is CASSYADNSPLHF. The CDR3 nucleotides read TGTGCCAGCAGTTACGCGGATAATTCACCCCTCCACTTT.

The rearrangement links TRBV4-3 to TRBJ1-3, with D uncertain. The CDR3 sequence is 14 residues long. From germline, CDR1 is LGHNA and CDR2 YSLEER. Between the trimmed V and J ends, which lost 4 bases and 0 bases, there was a span of 7 bases. Here the CDR3 reads CASSPLISGNTIYF. The CDR3 region has the DNA TGCGCCAGCAGCCCGTTGATCTCTGGAAACACCATATATTTT.

This clone has a single count. This chain uses TRBV25-1 with TRBJ1-2; 8 bases map to TRBD1. The V gene end was trimmed by 3 bases and the J gene end by 2 bases; junction bases not matched to a gene: 2. CDR3 length: 14 residues. Germline V lookup: CDR1 MGHDK, CDR2 SYGVNS. The CDR3 DNA is TGTGCCAGCAGTGATAACAGGGGGAACTATGGCTACACCTTC. Residues: CASSDNRGNYGYTF.